This paragraph reports one T cell receptor (beta chain). The length of the CDR3 is 14 residues. V lost 10 bases to trimming and J lost 2 bases; unmatched junction nucleotides: 8. Germline V gives CDR1 WSHSY, CDR2 SAAADI. This sample is drawn from a study of blood T cell repertoires in COVID-19. Data came from immunoSEQ multiplex PCR; TCRdb stores just in-frame clones and leaves some out. Found here are roughly 200,000 clones, around 87% of them singletons; the top ten hold 0.6% to 0.8%. The material sequenced was peripheral blood. The J gene is TRBJ2-3, the V gene TRBV10-2, with 8 bases aligning to TRBD1. The sequence came from a man in his forties or fifties with acute or convalescent COVID-19. CDR3 residues: CAISQQGATDTQYF. Written as DNA, the CDR3 is TGCGCCATTTCCCAGCAGGGGGCCACAGATACGCAGTATTTT.